These 21 T cell receptor beta chains came from one sample sequenced in a study of blood T cell repertoires in COVID-19. Produced via immunoSEQ multiplex PCR; TCRdb's table is partial and in-frame only. The table lists around 200,000 clones, 84% of them singletons. The sequenced sample consisted of peripheral blood. Source of these receptors: a human donor in a cohort sampled during active COVID-19.

The V and J genes are TRBV10-2 and TRBJ2-5, with D possibly TRBD1 on 5 matching bases. V shed 3 bases and J shed 5 bases, with 10 bases lying between them. The CDR3 has 13 amino acids. Germline V gene lookup returns CDR1 WSHSY and CDR2 SAAADI. CDR3 sequence (DNA): TGCGCCAGCAGTGATGTGAAGGGGGAGACCCAGTACTTC. It specifies CASSDVKGETQYF.

The rearrangement links TRBV7-8 to TRBJ2-7; possibly TRBD2 for D (6 bases). This CDR3 contains 14 residues. V was pared by 0 bases and J by 0 bases, with 6 bases between. The V gene's germline CDR1 is SGHVS and CDR2 FQNEAQ. The CDR3 here is CASSLAGGSYEQYF. The CDR3, as DNA: TGTGCCAGCAGCTTAGCGGGGGGCTCCTACGAGCAGTACTTC.

This chain uses TRBV7-6 with TRBJ1-1, with 7 bases lining up with TRBD1. Per germline, CDR1 SGHVS and CDR2 FNYEAQ. The CDR3 is 15 amino acids. With 5 bases clipped from V and 5 bases from J, the junction kept 11 bases outside the gene matches. The CDR3 here is CASSPLTGPTTEAFF. The CDR3 coding sequence is TGTGCCAGCAGCCCGCTGACAGGGCCCACGACTGAAGCTTTCTTT.

The V call is TRBV27, the J call TRBJ1-2; TRBD1 is a possible D gene (6 bases). The CDR3 is made up of 13 amino acids. Germline CDR1 reads MNHEY; CDR2 reads SMNVEV (reference sequence). Between the trimmed V and J ends, which lost 6 bases and 1 base, there was a span of 9 bases. CDR3 amino acids: CASSGTLNYGYTF. CDR3 coding DNA: TGTGCCAGCAGCGGGACACTTAACTATGGCTACACCTTC.

The chain joins TRBV12-3 or TRBV12-4 to TRBJ2-1; D unclear. The CDR3 sequence is 12 residues long. V dropped 5 bases and J dropped 6 bases, with 8 bases sitting between them. This CDR3 is CASSPTGNEQFF. For the CDR3, the DNA is TGTGCCAGCAGTCCCACCGGCAATGAGCAGTTCTTC.

This chain uses TRBV30 with TRBJ1-3, with a tentative D call TRBD1 (5 bases). Germline CDR1 GTSNPN, CDR2 SVGIG (reference sequence). This CDR3 has 14 residues. V was cut by 2 bases and J by 0 bases, with 8 bases left in between. CDR3 loop: CAWSSTDSGNTIYF. CDR3 coding DNA: TGTGCCTGGAGTTCGACAGACTCTGGAAACACCATATATTTT.

This clone was seen only once. The V gene is TRBV7-6, the J gene TRBJ1-3, with D tentatively TRBD1 (5 bases). Trimming stripped 0 bases from V and 4 bases from J, with 7 bases between. CDR3 length: 14 amino acids. Germline loops: CDR1 SGHVS, CDR2 FNYEAQ. The CDR3 coding sequence is TGTGCCAGCAGCTTAGCGGCAGGGGGAAACACCATATATTTT. This translates into CASSLAAGGNTIYF.

This sequence joins TRBV5-4 and TRBJ1-2, with 10 nucleotides matching TRBD1. Per germline, CDR1 SGHNT and CDR2 YYREEE (reference sequence). V dropped 4 bases and J dropped 4; count of bases not matched to a gene: 4. The length of the CDR3 is 14 residues. In DNA form, the CDR3 reads TGTGCCAGCAGCGGGGGACAGGGGAGCTATGGCTACACCTTC. It is translated as CASSGGQGSYGYTF.

The V call is TRBV3-1 (or the pseudogene TRBV3-2), the J call TRBJ1-4; possibly TRBD1 for D (5 bases). Looked up from germline, CDR1 is LGHDT and CDR2 is YNNKEL (reference sequence). Trimming cost V 8 bases and J 6 bases, with 10 bases left between them. This CDR3 is built from 12 residues. The CDR3 loop is CASQDSHEKLFF. CDR3 nucleotides: TGTGCCAGCCAAGACAGCCATGAAAAACTGTTTTTT.

The genes are TRBV3-1 (or the pseudogene TRBV3-2) and TRBJ2-3; 8 bases are a match to TRBD2. The length of the CDR3 is 16 residues. The germline CDR1 and CDR2 sequences are LGHDT and YNNKEL (reference sequence). With 4 bases clipped from V and 1 base from J, the junction kept 7 bases outside the gene matches. The DNA of the CDR3 is TGTGCCAGCAGCCCAATAGCGGGGCCAGGCACAGATACGCAGTATTTT. Amino acid sequence: CASSPIAGPGTDTQYF.

The chain combines TRBV9 with TRBJ2-1; TRBD2 matches at 8 bases. Germline loops: CDR1 SGDLS, CDR2 YYNGEE. V gave up 2 bases and J gave up 7 bases; unmatched junction bases: 11. The CDR3 consists of 16 residues. The CDR3 DNA sequence: TGTGCCAGCAGCGTCAGTAGCGGGGCGGTAAGAAATGAGCAGTTCTTC. This gives the protein CASSVSSGAVRNEQFF.

The chain uses TRBV3-1 (or the pseudogene TRBV3-2) and TRBJ2-5; D possibly corresponds to TRBD1 (6 bases). Deletions cut 1 base from V and 6 bases from J, with 24 bases between. The CDR3 spans 18 residues. The V gene's germline CDR1 is LGHDT and CDR2 YNNKEL (reference sequence). The CDR3 region is CASSQARRKGDPGKTQYF. For the CDR3, the DNA is TGTGCCAGCAGCCAAGCGCGCCGGAAGGGGGACCCAGGGAAGACCCAGTACTTC.

The rearrangement links TRBV5-4 to TRBJ2-1, with 8 positions matching TRBD2. CDR3 size: 17 residues. V dropped 4 bases and J dropped 3; count of bases not matched to a gene: 12. Germline lookup yields CDR1 SGHNT and CDR2 YYREEE (reference sequence). The CDR3 DNA reads TGTGCCAGCAGCGACCCGACTAGCGAGACGATCTACAATGAGCAGTTCTTC. This translates into CASSDPTSETIYNEQFF.

The J gene is TRBJ1-4, the V gene TRBV19; D is unresolved. This CDR3 is 14 amino acids long. Trimming took off 2 bases at V and 2 bases at J, with 6 bases between the two ends. Germline assignment: CDR1 LNHDA and CDR2 SQIVND (reference sequence). CDR3 residues: CASSIYQTNEKLFF. CDR3 DNA sequence: TGTGCCAGTAGTATATATCAGACTAATGAAAAACTGTTTTTT.

The rearrangement joins TRBV9 to TRBJ1-2, with D perhaps TRBD1 (5 bases). Trimming took 5 bases from V and 6 from J, leaving 17 bases between them. Germline V lookup: CDR1 SGDLS, CDR2 YYNGEE. The CDR3 length is 14 residues. The CDR3 loop is CASSPRPGVNGYTF. CDR3 nucleotide sequence: TGTGCCAGCAGTCCTCGCCCGGGGGTAAATGGCTACACCTTC.

The chain links TRBV7-9 to TRBJ1-4; 7 bases are a match to TRBD1. The V gene's germline CDR1 is SEHNR and CDR2 FQNEAQ (reference sequence). The CDR3 spans 17 residues. The trim removed 3 bases at V and 4 bases at J, leaving 11 bases unmatched. DNA for the CDR3: TGTGCCAGCAGCTTTTTCGGGAGGGGGCATAATAATGAAAAACTGTTTTTT. Translation: CASSFFGRGHNNEKLFF.

The CDR3 protein is CASSPTRPGMTQYF. The CDR3, as DNA: TGTGCCAGCAGCCCCACCCGGCCGGGGATGACCCAGTACTTC. The V call is TRBV7-8, the J call TRBJ2-5; D might be TRBD2 (5 bases). V lost 5 bases to trimming and J lost 7 bases, with 17 bases between them. Germline loops: CDR1 SGHVS, CDR2 FQNEAQ. This CDR3 is 14 amino acids long.

This clone appeared a single time. The CDR3 reads CASSEGGGAHEQFF. DNA for the CDR3: TGTGCCAGCAGTGAGGGCGGGGGGGCCCATGAGCAGTTCTTC. V usage is TRBV6-1 and J usage is TRBJ2-1; 9 bases fit TRBD2. The V gene end was trimmed by 3 bases and the J gene end by 8 bases; junction bases not matched to a gene: 5. CDR3 length: 14 residues. Germline values: CDR1 MNHNS, CDR2 SASEGT.

The chain couples TRBV27 to TRBJ1-2; no clear D gene. The CDR3 is made up of 13 amino acids. Germline V gene lookup returns CDR1 MNHEY and CDR2 SMNVEV (reference sequence). V shed 7 bases and J shed 0 bases, with 9 bases lying between them. This CDR3 reads CASKTGTNYGYTF. As DNA, the CDR3 is TGTGCCAGCAAAACCGGGACTAACTATGGCTACACCTTC.

The V gene is TRBV4-2, the J gene TRBJ1-1, with D hard to call. The V and J ends lost 4 bases and 6 bases respectively, with 12 bases between them. Looked up from germline, CDR1 is LGHNA and CDR2 is YNFKEQ. This CDR3 is built from 13 residues. The CDR3 DNA is TGTGCCAGCAGCCTTTCGACTGGCGCTGAAGCTTTCTTT. It specifies CASSLSTGAEAFF.

This sequence joins TRBV3-1 (or the pseudogene TRBV3-2) and TRBJ2-7, with 9 bases aligning to TRBD1. Trimming took 0 bases from V and 3 from J; bases not matched to a gene: 3. This CDR3 has 15 residues. Looked up from germline, CDR1 is LGHDT and CDR2 is YNNKEL (reference sequence). The CDR3 loop is CASSQETGGFYEQYF. DNA of the CDR3: TGTGCCAGCAGCCAAGAGACAGGGGGGTTCTACGAGCAGTACTTC.